The 8 T cell receptor beta chains below all came from one sample that was sequenced in a study of cytomegalovirus exposure and HLA in healthy donors. Repertoires were generated with immunoSEQ multiplex PCR, while TCRdb's copy carries only in-frame clones and drops some. The data show over 200,000 clones, roughly 91% seen once. The sequenced sample was PBMCs. The receptors originated from a woman between 18 and 29 years old in good health and CMV-seropositive.

The CDR3 DNA reads as TGTGCCAGCAGCTTGAGACTAGCGGGAGACCCCTACGAGCAGTACTTC. This codes for CASSLRLAGDPYEQYF. The V and J genes are TRBV5-4 and TRBJ2-7; 12 bases are shared with TRBD2. The germline CDR1 and CDR2 sequences are SGHNT and YYREEE (reference sequence). The V and J ends lost 1 base and 2 bases, in that order; junction bases with no gene match: 4. This CDR3 is 16 amino acids long. The entire variable domain, with the rest obtained from reference TRBV5-4 and TRBJ2-7, is as follows: ETGVTQSPTHLIKTRGQQVTLRCSSQSGHNTVSWYQQALGQGPQFIFQYYREEENGRGNFPPRFSGLQFPNYSSELNVNALELDDSALYLCASSLRLAGDPYEQYFGPGTRLTVT.

The chain has TRBV5-1 and TRBJ2-5; D might be TRBD2 (5 bases). This CDR3 region has 17 residues. Germline V gives CDR1 SGHRS, CDR2 YFSETQ. Trimming shortened V by 2 bases and J by 2 bases, and 19 bases separated the two germline ends. CDR3 amino acids: CASSFVTNGIPQETQYF. The CDR3 region has the DNA TGCGCCAGCAGCTTTGTGACTAACGGGATCCCACAAGAGACCCAGTACTTC.

This chain uses TRBV4-1 with TRBJ2-4, with D possibly matching TRBD1 (5 bases). The CDR3 sequence is 15 residues long. Trimming shortened V by 2 bases and J by 2 bases, and 10 bases separated the two germline ends. Germline V gene lookup returns CDR1 MGHRA and CDR2 YSYEKL. This CDR3 reads CASSQLRETKNIQYF. In DNA, the CDR3 is TGCGCCAGCAGCCAACTCAGGGAAACCAAAAACATTCAGTACTTC.

The chain employs TRBV27 and TRBJ1-1; 8 bases line up with TRBD1. After removal of 2 bases from V and 0 bases from J, the junction contained 5 bases not matched to a gene. CDR3 size: 16 residues. Germline CDR1 is MNHEY and CDR2 is SMNVEV (reference sequence). The CDR3 protein is CASSLRGQVMNTEAFF. As DNA, the CDR3 is TGTGCCAGCAGTTTACGGGGACAGGTGATGAACACTGAAGCTTTCTTT.

This chain joins TRBV27 and TRBJ1-2; a possible D gene is TRBD1 (5 bases). Trimming pared 0 bases from V and 8 bases from J, leaving 13 bases between. Germline assignment: CDR1 MNHEY and CDR2 SMNVEV (reference sequence). The CDR3 is 14 amino acids. CDR3 loop: CASSLSPGLEGYTF. The CDR3 coding sequence is TGTGCCAGCAGTTTATCCCCAGGGCTGGAAGGCTACACCTTC.

The V call is TRBV18, the J call TRBJ2-1; D is possibly TRBD2 (8 bases). Trimming stripped 6 bases from V and 5 bases from J, with 17 bases between. Germline CDR1 and CDR2: KGHSH and LQKENI. CDR3 length equals 15 residues. Written as DNA, the CDR3 is TGTGCCAGCTCCCAGGGGGTAGCGGGAAACAATGAGCAGTTCTTC. It translates to CASSQGVAGNNEQFF.

The chain combines TRBV27 with TRBJ2-1, with TRBD1 identical over 8 bases. The germline CDR1 and CDR2 sequences are MNHEY and SMNVEV (reference sequence). The length of the CDR3 is 14 residues. V lost 3 bases to trimming and J lost 2 bases; unmatched junction nucleotides: 0. CDR3 amino acids: CASSLGQAYNEQFF. The DNA for the CDR3 is TGTGCCAGCAGTTTGGGACAGGCCTACAATGAGCAGTTCTTC.

The gene calls are TRBV18 and TRBJ1-2; no definite D call. CDR1 KGHSH and CDR2 LQKENI come from the germline V gene. The V end was cut by 0 bases, the J end by 8 bases, with 10 bases between. This CDR3 has 13 amino acids. Here the CDR3 DNA reads TGTGCCAGCTCACCACCGACCGCGGGGGGCTACACCTTC. This sequence encodes CASSPPTAGGYTF.